The 10 T cell receptor beta chains below come from one sample, sequenced in a study of T cell responses to AZD1222 COVID-19 vaccine. Only in-frame clones appear in the TCRdb table, and some are missing; sequencing was by immunoSEQ multiplex PCR. The sample records some 150,000 clones, approximately 90% being singletons. Sequences were derived from peripheral blood, sampled on day 0 of AZD1222 vaccination. These TCRs come from an adult in good health.

V and J are TRBV12-3 or TRBV12-4 and TRBJ1-2; no firm D call. The CDR3 is 13 residues long. Trimming took off 6 bases at V and 10 bases at J, with 18 bases between the two ends. This chain's CDR3 is CASSSNVEATYTF. CDR3 DNA sequence: TGTGCCAGCAGCTCCAACGTAGAGGCTACCTACACCTTC.

The chain employs TRBV28 and TRBJ2-7; D is undetermined. V was pared by 3 bases and J by 2 bases, with 14 bases between. Germline V lookup: CDR1 MDHEN, CDR2 SYDVKM. The CDR3 is made up of 15 amino acids. The CDR3 DNA sequence: TGTGCCAGCAGTTTGGCGTGGGATAGCACCTACGAGCAGTACTTC. Residues: CASSLAWDSTYEQYF. Variable domain in full (rest from reference TRBV28 and TRBJ2-7): DVKVTQSSRYLVKRTGEKVFLECVQDMDHENMFWYRQDPGLGLRLIYFSYDVKMKEKGDIPEGYSVSREKKERFSLILESASTNQTSMYLCASSLAWDSTYEQYFGPGTRLTVT.

The genes are TRBV7-2 and TRBJ1-1; D not certain. Germline V lookup: CDR1 SGHTA, CDR2 FQGNSA. This CDR3 has 14 residues. With 2 bases removed from V and 3 bases from J, the gap between germline ends came to 10 bases. CDR3 amino acids: CASSLITTDTEAFF. As DNA, the CDR3 is TGTGCCAGCAGCTTAATCACGACTGACACTGAAGCTTTCTTT. Combining the CDR3 with reference TRBV7-2 and TRBJ1-1 gives the whole variable domain GAGVSQSPSNKVTEKGKDVELRCDPISGHTALYWYRQSLGQGLEFLIYFQGNSAPDKSGLPSDRFSAERTGGSVSTLTIQRTQQEDSAVYLCASSLITTDTEAFFGQGTRLTVV.

V gene TRBV7-8 combines with J gene TRBJ1-5; no reliable D call. V lost 5 bases to trimming and J lost 0 bases, with 8 bases between them. The CDR3 is 14 amino acids. The germline V gene encodes CDR1 SGHVS and CDR2 FQNEAQ. The CDR3 loop is CASSRLGSNQPQHF. The CDR3 DNA reads as TGTGCCAGCAGCCGACTGGGTAGCAATCAGCCCCAGCATTTT.

The chain uses TRBV6-2 or TRBV6-3 and TRBJ1-4; D possibly corresponds to TRBD1 (6 bases). V was trimmed by 5 bases and J by 5 bases, leaving 12 bases between them. Germline V gene sequence: CDR1 MNHEY, CDR2 SVGEGT. The CDR3 totals 14 residues. The CDR3 is CASSDTTGNEKLFF. The DNA of the CDR3 is TGTGCCAGCAGTGATACAACAGGGAATGAAAAACTGTTTTTT.

The chain carries TRBV7-2 and TRBJ2-3; no firm D call. This CDR3 comprises 14 residues. Germline V gene data show CDR1 as SGHTA and CDR2 as FQGNSA. Trimming cost V 5 bases and J 0 bases, with 9 bases left between them. CDR3 in amino acids: CASSPGASTDTQYF. The CDR3 DNA is TGTGCCAGCAGCCCCGGAGCTAGCACAGATACGCAGTATTTT.

The chain links TRBV6-2 or TRBV6-3 to TRBJ2-7; 8 bases line up with TRBD1. Germline values: CDR1 MNHEY, CDR2 SVGEGT. CDR3 length: 12 residues. V shed 5 bases, J shed 5 bases, and the junction held 2 bases outside the gene matches. The CDR3 bases are TGTGCCAGCAGTCGACAGGGGAACGAGCAGTACTTC. This sequence encodes CASSRQGNEQYF.

This chain links TRBV10-2 with TRBJ2-1, with D unresolved. CDR3 size: 11 residues. Trimming took 8 bases from V and 8 from J, leaving 10 bases between them. From germline, CDR1 is WSHSY and CDR2 SAAADI. CDR3 nucleotides: TGCGCCAGCGGACGGGCCGATGAGCAGTTCTTC. As protein: CASGRADEQFF.

The V gene is TRBV28, the J gene TRBJ2-2, with D maybe TRBD2 (6 bases). V lost 3 bases to trimming and J lost 2 bases, with 10 bases between them. Germline lookup yields CDR1 MDHEN and CDR2 SYDVKM. The CDR3 has 15 residues. The CDR3 DNA reads as TGTGCCAGCAGTTTCGCGGGGACTAACACCGGGGAGCTGTTTTTT. Its translation: CASSFAGTNTGELFF.

The J gene is TRBJ2-7, the V gene TRBV12-3 or TRBV12-4, with a weak D call TRBD2 (5 bases). This CDR3 has 13 residues. Trimming took off 5 bases at V and 6 bases at J, with 14 bases between the two ends. CDR3 in DNA: TGTGCCAGCAGTCCCACCCTCGGGATCGAGCAGTACTTC. This encodes CASSPTLGIEQYF.